The 13 T cell receptor beta chains listed next were all sequenced from one sample in a study of T cell changes during pregnancy in multiple sclerosis. The method was immunoSEQ multiplex PCR; TCRdb's version includes in-frame clones alone and lacks a portion of them. This table has about 49,000 clones, 85% to 90% appearing once. This material consisted of peripheral blood, taken after pregnancy. The receptors shown here come from a female donor in good health, enrolled as a control in a pregnancy study.

The chain has TRBV5-6 and TRBJ1-2, with TRBD1 matching over 8 bases. The length of the CDR3 is 16 residues. The V segment lost 3 bases and the J segment 4 bases; nucleotides outside the gene matches: 11. Per the germline V gene, CDR1 is SGHDT and CDR2 is YYEEEE. The CDR3 DNA sequence: TGTGCCAGCAGCTCCCTCCGGACAGGGAATATCTATGGCTACACCTTC. Translation gives CASSSLRTGNIYGYTF.

The chain uses TRBV7-2 and TRBJ2-5; 10 bases are shared with TRBD2. The CDR3 runs to 15 residues. Germline lookup yields CDR1 SGHTA and CDR2 FQGNSA. V lost 3 bases to trimming and J lost 3 bases; unmatched junction nucleotides: 4. CDR3 sequence: CASSFQAGGEETQYF. In DNA, the CDR3 is TGTGCCAGCAGCTTCCAAGCGGGGGGGGAAGAGACCCAGTACTTC. The variable domain in full, with the rest retrieved from reference TRBV7-2 and TRBJ2-5, is GAGVSQSPSNKVTEKGKDVELRCDPISGHTALYWYRQSLGQGLEFLIYFQGNSAPDKSGLPSDRFSAERTGGSVSTLTIQRTQQEDSAVYLCASSFQAGGEETQYFGPGTRLLVL.

The V and J genes are TRBV5-8 and TRBJ2-6, with D perhaps matching TRBD1 (6 bases). CDR1 SGHTS and CDR2 YDEGEE come from the germline V gene. Trimming stripped 4 bases from V and 0 bases from J, with 14 bases between. The CDR3 contains 17 residues. The CDR3 protein is CASSPDRKGSGANVLTF. In DNA, the CDR3 is TGTGCCAGCAGCCCCGACAGGAAGGGCTCTGGGGCCAACGTCCTGACTTTC.

The chain couples TRBV19 to TRBJ1-5; 7 nucleotides match TRBD1. The CDR3 spans 15 residues. Germline CDR1 is LNHDA and CDR2 is SQIVND (reference sequence). Unmatched junction bases numbered 1, after V lost 0 bases and J lost 2 bases. DNA of the CDR3: TGTGCCAGTAGTATAGACACAGGGGGCAATCAGCCCCAGCATTTT. Amino acid sequence: CASSIDTGGNQPQHF. Combining the CDR3 with reference TRBV19 and TRBJ1-5 gives the whole variable domain DGGITQSPKYLFRKEGQNVTLSCEQNLNHDAMYWYRQDPGQGLRLIYYSQIVNDFQKGDIAEGYSVSREKKESFPLTVTSAQKNPTAFYLCASSIDTGGNQPQHFGDGTRLSIL.

This clone was recorded only once. CDR3 residues: CASSSRDSMFSATIYF. DNA for the CDR3: TGTGCCAGCAGCTCCCGGGACAGTATGTTCAGTGCAACCATATATTTT. This chain connects TRBV11-2 to TRBJ1-3, with 7 bases that match TRBD1. In germline, CDR1 is SGHAT, CDR2 FQNNGV. The CDR3 spans 16 residues. The J segment lost 10 bases and the V segment lost 4 bases, leaving 16 bases of the junction unmatched.

V is TRBV6-1 and J is TRBJ1-1; TRBD1 is a possible D gene (6 bases). Looked up from germline, CDR1 is MNHNS and CDR2 is SASEGT. V gave up 1 base and J gave up 6 bases, with 15 bases separating them. This CDR3 spans 15 amino acids. The CDR3 loop is CASSEVRGGWAEAFF. CDR3 nucleotides: TGTGCCAGCAGTGAAGTTAGGGGGGGCTGGGCTGAAGCTTTCTTT.

Remarks on this clone: The same CDR3 also results from other DNA sequences found in this sample. This chain uses TRBV5-1 with TRBJ2-5, with 7 positions matching TRBD1. The length of the CDR3 is 13 residues. V lost 4 bases to trimming and J lost 5 bases; unmatched junction nucleotides: 5. Germline CDR1 reads SGHRS; CDR2 reads YFSETQ. The CDR3 reads CASSPTGDETQYF. In DNA form, the CDR3 reads TGCGCCAGCAGCCCAACAGGGGATGAGACCCAGTACTTC.

A single count supports this clone. V is TRBV9 and J is TRBJ1-5; possible D gene TRBD1, 5 bases. The CDR3 has 15 residues. With 0 bases removed from V and 7 bases from J, the gap between germline ends came to 14 bases. The germline gives CDR1 SGDLS, CDR2 YYNGEE. The CDR3 loop is CASSVGGGLGQPQHF. The CDR3 DNA is TGTGCCAGCAGCGTAGGCGGGGGACTGGGGCAGCCCCAGCATTTT.

This chain connects TRBV2 to TRBJ1-3, with D possibly being TRBD1 (6 bases). Germline CDR1 and CDR2: SNHLY and FYNNEI. V lost 6 bases and J 8 bases, leaving 17 bases between the germline ends. The CDR3 runs to 14 residues. CDR3 sequence reads: CASRAYRVADTIYF. The CDR3 DNA is TGTGCCAGCAGAGCTTACAGGGTTGCGGACACCATATATTTT.

This sequence joins TRBV5-1 and TRBJ2-7; D might be TRBD1 (5 bases). The CDR3 spans 15 residues. Per germline, CDR1 SGHRS and CDR2 YFSETQ. The ends were cut back, 1 base at V and 3 bases at J, with 14 bases in the middle. In nucleotides, the CDR3 is TGCGCCAGCAGCTTGATACAGGCCGCACACTACGAGCAGTACTTC. Its translation: CASSLIQAAHYEQYF.

This clone was seen only once. The genes are TRBV11-2 and TRBJ2-3; D uncertain. The CDR3 extends over 12 amino acids. Trimming removed 5 bases at V and 4 bases at J, with 7 bases between. CDR1 is SGHAT, CDR2 FQNNGV, per germline. The CDR3 DNA reads TGTGCCAGCAGCCAGGTCGCAGATACGCAGTATTTT. Protein product: CASSQVADTQYF.

This chain joins TRBV19 and TRBJ2-7; D is unresolved. Germline CDR1 reads LNHDA; CDR2 reads SQIVND (reference sequence). The V end lost 5 bases, the J end lost 0 bases, and 14 bases lay between the germline ends. This CDR3 is built from 15 residues. CDR3 loop: CASSPQARFSYEQYF. The CDR3 coding sequence is TGTGCCAGTAGTCCGCAGGCTCGTTTCTCCTACGAGCAGTACTTC.

The chain recombines TRBV29-1 with TRBJ1-1; possibly TRBD1 for D (6 bases). V lost 7 bases to trimming and J lost 4 bases, with 16 bases between them. CDR1 is SQVTM and CDR2 is ANQGSEA in the germline V gene. The CDR3 spans 13 residues. CDR3 DNA sequence: TGCAGCGCTTCACAGGGTGTCAGCACTGAAGCTTTCTTT. Protein: CSASQGVSTEAFF.